What follows describes a single T cell receptor beta chain. This sample was taken from a study of blood T cell repertoires in COVID-19. This CDR3 is built from 12 residues. Trimming took off 0 bases at V and 9 bases at J, with 8 bases between the two ends. In the source study's methods: By means of reference gene primer amplification, nucleated cell counts were estimated. Sequencing used immunoSEQ multiplex PCR; TCRdb keeps in-frame clones, though not all of them. D and trimming come from the DNA, and the V and J calls and clone size come from that table. The sample has 170,000 or so clones, about 88% seen once.

The receptor comes from a man between 18 and 29 years old who had recovered from COVID-19. This chain connects TRBV12-3 or TRBV12-4 to TRBJ2-5; no definite D call. The material sequenced was peripheral blood. CDR3 in amino acids: CASSLARESQYF. The DNA for the CDR3 is TGTGCCAGCAGTTTAGCGCGCGAGTCCCAGTACTTC.